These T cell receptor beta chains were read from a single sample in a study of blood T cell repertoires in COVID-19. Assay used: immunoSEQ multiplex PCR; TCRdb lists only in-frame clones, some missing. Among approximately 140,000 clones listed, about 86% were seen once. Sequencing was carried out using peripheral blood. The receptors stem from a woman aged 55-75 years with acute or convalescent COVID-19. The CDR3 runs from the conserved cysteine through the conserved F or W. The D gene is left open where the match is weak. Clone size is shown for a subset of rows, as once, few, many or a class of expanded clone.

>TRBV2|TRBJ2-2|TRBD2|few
CASMGGISGVNTGELFF
TGTGCCAGCATGGGGGGGATTTCCGGGGTCAACACCGGGGAGCTGTTTTTT
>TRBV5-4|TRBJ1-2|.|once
CASSLGGGGIISGYTF
TGTGCCAGCAGCTTGGGCGGGGGGGGCATCATCAGTGGCTACACCTTC
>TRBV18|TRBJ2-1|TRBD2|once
CASSAPGITGGLNEQFF
TGTGCCAGCTCAGCCCCGGGTATAACGGGGGGGCTAAATGAGCAGTTCTTC
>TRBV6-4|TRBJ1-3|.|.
CASSDGTNFGRDSGNTIYF
TGTGCCAGCAGTGACGGGACAAATTTTGGAAGGGACTCTGGAAACACCATATATTTT
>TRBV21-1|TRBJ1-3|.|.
CASTNTGGPGNTIYF
TGTGCCAGCACCAATACAGGGGGCCCTGGAAACACCATATATTTT
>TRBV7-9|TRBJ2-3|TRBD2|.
CASSSPGGVRADTQYF
TGTGCCAGCAGCTCGCCGGGGGGGGTTCGGGCAGATACGCAGTATTTT
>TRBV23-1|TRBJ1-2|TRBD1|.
CASSPTGGAAGYTF
TGCGCCAGCAGTCCGACAGGGGGCGCGGCTGGCTACACCTTC
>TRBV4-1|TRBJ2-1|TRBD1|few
CASSPTGSNEQFF
TGCGCCAGCAGCCCGACAGGGTCCAATGAGCAGTTCTTC
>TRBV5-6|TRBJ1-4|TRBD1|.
CASSGGTANEKLFF
TGTGCCAGCAGCGGCGGGACAGCTAATGAAAAACTGTTTTTT
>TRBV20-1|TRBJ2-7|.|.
CSATTSYEQYF
TGCAGTGCTACTACCTCCTACGAGCAGTACTTC
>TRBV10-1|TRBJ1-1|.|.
CASSLQGITEAFF
TGCGCCAGCAGTTTACAGGGAATCACTGAAGCTTTCTTT
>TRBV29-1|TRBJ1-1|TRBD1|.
CSVEGGQLMNTEAFF
TGCAGCGTTGAAGGGGGACAGCTCATGAACACTGAAGCTTTCTTT
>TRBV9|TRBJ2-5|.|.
CASSVAGGGETQYF
TGTGCCAGCAGCGTAGCCGGGGGAGGAGAGACCCAGTACTTC
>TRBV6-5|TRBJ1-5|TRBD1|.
CASRRTGNQPQHF
TGTGCCAGCAGGCGGACAGGGAATCAGCCCCAGCATTTT
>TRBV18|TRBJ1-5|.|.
CASSLPGQPQHF
TGTGCCAGCTCCCTACCCGGGCAGCCCCAGCATTTT
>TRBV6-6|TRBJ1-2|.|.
CASSIQGGGYTF
TGTGCCAGCAGTATACAGGGAGGGGGCTACACCTTC
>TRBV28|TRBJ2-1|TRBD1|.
CASSSDRGGNNEQFF
TGTGCCAGCAGTTCCGACAGGGGGGGGAACAATGAGCAGTTCTTC
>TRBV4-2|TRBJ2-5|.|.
CASSLLGGVLQETQYF
TGTGCCAGCAGCCTTCTCGGCGGGGTTCTCCAAGAGACCCAGTACTTC
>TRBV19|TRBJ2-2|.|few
CASSIQGNTGELFF
TGTGCCAGTAGTATCCAGGGGAACACCGGGGAGCTGTTTTTT
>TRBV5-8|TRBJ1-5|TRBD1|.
CASSFRTGYNQPQHF
TGTGCCAGCAGCTTCCGGACAGGCTACAATCAGCCCCAGCATTTT
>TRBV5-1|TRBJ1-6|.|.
CASSSQMGGLASPLHF
TGCGCCAGCAGCTCCCAAATGGGGGGGCTCGCCTCACCCCTCCACTTT
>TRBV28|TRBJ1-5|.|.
CASTRTSDPNQPQHF
TGTGCCAGCACAAGGACTTCCGACCCCAATCAGCCCCAGCATTTT
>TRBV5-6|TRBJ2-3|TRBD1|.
CASSLGGQIMTDTQYF
TGTGCCAGCAGCTTGGGGGGACAGATAATGACAGATACGCAGTATTTT